These 9 T cell receptor beta chains share one sample of origin, sequenced in a study of T cell changes during pregnancy in multiple sclerosis. Here immunoSEQ multiplex PCR was the method, and the copy in TCRdb shows in-frame clones only, minus some. The sample includes 71,000 or so clones, around 90% of them seen just once. The specimen was peripheral blood, collected in the third trimester of pregnancy. These receptors were obtained from a female donor with multiple sclerosis, enrolled in a pregnancy study.

This chain uses TRBV30 with TRBJ2-5; 8 bases are a match to TRBD2. CDR1 is GTSNPN, CDR2 SVGIG, per germline (reference sequence). The ends lost 1 base at V and 5 bases at J; junction bases unmatched: 9. The CDR3 has 15 amino acids. CDR3 sequence: CAWSGSIAGRETQYF. The CDR3 DNA is TGTGCCTGGAGTGGTTCGATAGCGGGGCGGGAGACCCAGTACTTC.

This sequence joins TRBV29-1 and TRBJ1-1; D possibly corresponds to TRBD1 (6 bases). The CDR3 has 14 amino acids. V lost 6 bases and J 5 bases, leaving 19 bases between the germline ends. Germline loops: CDR1 SQVTM, CDR2 ANQGSEA. The chain's CDR3 is CSVEGEGSWTEAFF. The CDR3 region has the DNA TGCAGCGTCGAGGGGGAGGGGTCGTGGACTGAAGCTTTCTTT.

The V gene is TRBV30, the J gene TRBJ2-5; TRBD2 agrees at 8 bases. The V gene end was trimmed by 1 base and the J gene end by 5 bases; junction bases not matched to a gene: 6. Per germline, CDR1 GTSNPN and CDR2 SVGIG (reference sequence). CDR3 length equals 14 residues. This chain's CDR3 is CAWSAGGPQETQYF. CDR3 bases: TGTGCCTGGAGTGCGGGAGGGCCACAGGAGACCCAGTACTTC.

CDR3 in amino acids: CASSLTIIRNTIYF. CDR3 DNA: TGCGCCAGCTCATTGACTATTATAAGAAACACCATATATTTT. The genes are TRBV4-1 and TRBJ1-3; D is unresolved. CDR3 length equals 14 residues. CDR1 and CDR2 from the germline V gene are MGHRA and YSYEKL. V lost 8 bases and J lost 5, with 16 bases in between.

The V call is TRBV30, the J call TRBJ1-3; unclear D gene. The V and J ends lost 2 bases and 7 bases respectively, with 18 bases between them. CDR3 length: 15 amino acids. The V gene's germline CDR1 is GTSNPN and CDR2 SVGIG (reference sequence). The CDR3 reads CAWSRLTGNLNTIYF. The CDR3 DNA reads TGTGCCTGGAGTCGGCTCACCGGGAATCTGAACACCATATATTTT.

The J gene is TRBJ2-3, the V gene TRBV6-5; 7 bases map to TRBD2. Germline V gives CDR1 MNHEY, CDR2 SVGAGI. The length of the CDR3 is 15 residues. V lost 4 bases to trimming and J lost 1 base; unmatched junction nucleotides: 5. CDR3 in DNA: TGTGCCAGCAGTTCCGTTCTAGCGGGCACAGATACGCAGTATTTT. Translated: CASSSVLAGTDTQYF.

This rearrangement joins TRBV28 to TRBJ1-1; D is possibly TRBD1 (5 bases). The V end lost 7 bases, the J end lost 1 base, and 19 bases lay between the germline ends. Germline V gene sequence: CDR1 MDHEN, CDR2 SYDVKM. The CDR3 totals 16 residues. The CDR3 region is CASTSRVWSTNTEAFF. The CDR3 coding sequence is TGTGCCAGCACTTCCAGGGTATGGTCGACGAACACTGAAGCTTTCTTT. The variable domain in full, with the rest retrieved from reference TRBV28 and TRBJ1-1, is DVKVTQSSRYLVKRTGEKVFLECVQDMDHENMFWYRQDPGLGLRLIYFSYDVKMKEKGDIPEGYSVSREKKERFSLILESASTNQTSMYLCASTSRVWSTNTEAFFGQGTRLTVV.

The chain recombines TRBV28 with TRBJ2-7; 11 bases are shared with TRBD1. CDR3 length equals 14 residues. Trimming took 8 bases from V and 7 from J; bases not matched to a gene: 10. CDR1 is MDHEN, CDR2 SYDVKM, per germline. DNA of the CDR3: TGTGCCAGCCGCTCCGGGACAGGGGGGAGGGAGCAGTACTTC. Protein product: CASRSGTGGREQYF.

The chain couples TRBV28 to TRBJ2-5; TRBD1 agrees at 11 bases. CDR1 is MDHEN, CDR2 SYDVKM, per germline. CDR3 length: 16 amino acids. J gave up 4 bases and V 4 bases, and 8 bases lay outside the gene matches. The CDR3 loop reads CASSSPGTGGTETQYF. DNA for the CDR3: TGTGCCAGCAGTTCCCCCGGGACAGGGGGGACAGAGACCCAGTACTTC. Together with reference TRBV28 and TRBJ2-5, the CDR3 gives the full variable domain: DVKVTQSSRYLVKRTGEKVFLECVQDMDHENMFWYRQDPGLGLRLIYFSYDVKMKEKGDIPEGYSVSREKKERFSLILESASTNQTSMYLCASSSPGTGGTETQYFGPGTRLLVL.